This T cell receptor (beta chain) was captured by sequencing in a study of CD39 and CD103 CD8 tumor-infiltrating T cells (dated by TCRdb to 2016 to 2019). Context from the whole study: Repertoire comparisons were shown for an HPV-positive HNSCC, an HPV-negative HNSCC, an ovarian cancer and a melanoma patient. Deep sequencing of TCRbeta CDR3 was used to compare the repertoires of CD8 TIL subsets, defined by CD103 and CD39, with those of peripheral memory CD8 T cells.

Study-level results and caveats: DP CD8 TILs appeared more oligoclonal than DN and SP CD8 TILs and blood memory CD8 T cells, with top 30 clonotypes covering about 56-86%. Clonotypes from DP TILs were seldom detected in blood or uninvolved lymph node, while clonotypes from DN TILs overlapped to a large extent with peripheral memory CD8 repertoires.

For each subset, between about 9,000 and 100,000 sorted cells were used for genomic DNA extraction with the DNeasy Blood and Tissue Kit. The immunoSEQ service sequenced and mapped the TCRbeta V-J or V-D-J regions, with coverage above 8.5x for each sample. The published analysis was carried out like this. The analysis included only productive rearrangements exported from the immunoSEQ Analyzer platform, and clonality was assessed using the 500 most abundant clones. To quantify how much repertoires overlapped between populations, both the Morisita-Horn similarity index and the Jaccard index were used. Morisita-Horn similarity between CD8 T-cell subset TCR repertoires was measured in about 6 cancer patients. Imported from immuneACCESS, the table was reduced by TCRdb to in-frame sequences with V and J called. These copies leave out some clones; in studies compared against another copy, an unresolved V gene accounts for under half, and the cause of the remainder is not known. D and trimming were read from the DNA, whereas the V and J calls and clone size are those reported in that table. For this sample the table gives a few thousand clones, of which about 60% were detected only once. The top ten clonotypes cover 25% of the sample.

As for this clone: This receptor's antigen is unknown. No clone much larger than this one lies a single base away; base qualities are absent.

No therapy was being received by patients at the time of sample collection, although prior treatments had ranged from chemotherapy, radiotherapy, surgery and immunotherapy to none. After thawing, cells went through T lymphocyte enrichment using a negative-selection kit, with EpCAM beads added for tumor-infiltrating lymphocytes. CD8 TIL subsets were FACS-sorted as CD3+CD4-CD8+CD45RA- cells split by CD39 and CD103 expression into DN, SP and DP. Tumor specimens were minced and digested with hyaluronidase, collagenase and DNase for 1 h, filtered, Ficoll-enriched and cryopreserved. Populations were sorted on a FACSAria II to more than 97% purity, and the cell pellets were frozen for TCR sequencing without being cultured. Sequences GTSNPN (CDR1) and SVGIG (CDR2) are obtained from the germline V gene (reference sequence). The CDR3 spans 13 residues, from the cysteine through the phenylalanine. Only the CDR3 DNA is retained, 39 bases long and in frame from the first base. Relative to germline, V is missing 3 bases and J is missing 9 bases, with 8 bases of the junction outside any gene match.

The V and J segments used are TRBV30 and TRBJ2-1, with 7 middle bases fitting TRBD2. The sequence was collected from a human donor with head and neck squamous cell carcinoma. The sequencing sample was made of CD39- CD103- CD8+ T cells sorted from the tumor. Taken with the paper, the label for cell subset or site translates to: CD103-CD39- double-negative CD45RA- CD8 T cells. Here the CDR3 is given as CAWSVTSSGEQFF. The DNA reads as follows: TGTGCCTGGAGCGTGACTAGCTCGGGTGAGCAGTTCTTC.